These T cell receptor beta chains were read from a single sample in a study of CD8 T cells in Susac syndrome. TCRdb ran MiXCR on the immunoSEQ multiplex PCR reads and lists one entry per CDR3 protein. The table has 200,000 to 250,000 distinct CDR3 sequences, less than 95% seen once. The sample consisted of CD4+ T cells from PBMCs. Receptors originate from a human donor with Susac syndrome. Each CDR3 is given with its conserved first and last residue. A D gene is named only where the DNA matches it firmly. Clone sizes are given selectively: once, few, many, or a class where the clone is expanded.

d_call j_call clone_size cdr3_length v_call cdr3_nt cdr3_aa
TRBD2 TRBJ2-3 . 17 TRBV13 TGTGCCAGCAGCTTAGGCGGGAGGGCGGGTGCTGCAGATACGCAGTATTTT CASSLGGRAGAADTQYF
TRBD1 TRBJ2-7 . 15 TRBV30 TGTGCCTGGAGTGAGATAGGGGACAGGGGCCACGAGCAGTACTTC CAWSEIGDRGHEQYF
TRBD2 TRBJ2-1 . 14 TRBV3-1 TGTGCCAGCAGCTCCTATGGGGGGGGCAATGAGCAGTTCTTC CASSSYGGGNEQFF
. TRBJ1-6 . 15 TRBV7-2 TGTGCCAGCAGCCTAACGGGGACCGACCGGAGGCCCCTCCACTTT CASSLTGTDRRPLHF
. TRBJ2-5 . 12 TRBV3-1 TGTGCCAGCAGCCAAGATTTGGAGACCCAGTACTTC CASSQDLETQYF
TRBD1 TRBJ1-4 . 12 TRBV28 TGTGCCAGCGGGGGACAGGGGGAAAAACTGTTTTTT CASGGQGEKLFF
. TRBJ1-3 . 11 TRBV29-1 TGCAGCGTTGACGGGGGGAACACCATATATTTT CSVDGGNTIYF
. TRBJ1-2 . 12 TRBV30 TGTGCCTGGAGTGGGCAGGCCGGGGGCTACACCTTC CAWSGQAGGYTF
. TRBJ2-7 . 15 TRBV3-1 TGTGCCAGCAGCCAAGACCCAGGGGGAGGACGCGAGCAGTACTTC CASSQDPGGGREQYF
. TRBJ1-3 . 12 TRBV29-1 TGCAGCGCCAGCTTTGGGGGCAACACCATATATTTT CSASFGGNTIYF
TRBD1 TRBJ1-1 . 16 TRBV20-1 TGCAGTGCAAAGAGGGGGACAGGGGCATCCAGCACTGAAGCTTTCTTT CSAKRGTGASSTEAFF
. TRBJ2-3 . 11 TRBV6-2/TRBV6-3 TGTGCCAGCAAGAGGGGGGATACGCAGTATTTT CASKRGDTQYF
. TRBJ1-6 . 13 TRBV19 TGTGCCAGTAGTCCGGGCCCTAATTCACCCCTCCACTTT CASSPGPNSPLHF
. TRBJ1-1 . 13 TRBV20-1 TGCAGTGCTAGACCCGGGTTGGAAACTGAAGCTTTCTTT CSARPGLETEAFF
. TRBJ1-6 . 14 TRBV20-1 TGCAGTGCTAGAGATCAGGGCTATAATTCACCCCTCCACTTT CSARDQGYNSPLHF
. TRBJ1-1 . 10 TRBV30 TGTGCCTGGAGACTTACCGAAGCTTTCTTT CAWRLTEAFF
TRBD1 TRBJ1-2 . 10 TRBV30 TGTGGACAGGGGGATGATGGCTACACCTTC CGQGDDGYTF
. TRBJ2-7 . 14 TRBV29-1 TGCAGCGTTGCGACTCGACTAGTTGAAGACGAGCAGTACTTC CSVATRLVEDEQYF
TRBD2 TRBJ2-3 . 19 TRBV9 TGTGCCAGCAGCGTAGCTGAGGGGGGACTAGCGGGGCTCACAGATACGCAGTATTTT CASSVAEGGLAGLTDTQYF
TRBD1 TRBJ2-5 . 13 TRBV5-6 TGTGCCAGCAGCTGGACAGGGTCAGAGACCCAGTACTTC CASSWTGSETQYF
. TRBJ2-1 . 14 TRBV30 TGTGCCTGGAACATGGGACCCTCATACAATGAGCAGTTCTTC CAWNMGPSYNEQFF
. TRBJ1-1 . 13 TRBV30 TGTGCCTGGAGTGATTGGCTGAACACTGAAGCTTTCTTT CAWSDWLNTEAFF
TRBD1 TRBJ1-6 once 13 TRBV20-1 TGCAGTGCTAGTGACAGGGAAAATTCACCCCTCCACTTT CSASDRENSPLHF
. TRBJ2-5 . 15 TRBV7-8 TGTGCCAGCATCTCCTCCTGGAGTTCACAAGAGACCCAGTACTTC CASISSWSSQETQYF
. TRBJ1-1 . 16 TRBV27 TGTGCCAGCAGTCCCCTCGGGACCGAGCTTCGCACTGAAGCTTTCTTT CASSPLGTELRTEAFF
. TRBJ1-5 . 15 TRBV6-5 TGTGCCAGCAGCAGGGCGAACAGAGGCAATCAGCCCCAGCATTTT CASSRANRGNQPQHF
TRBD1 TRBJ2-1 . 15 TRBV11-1 TGTGCCAGCAGCCCTCCGACAGGGGAAGGCAATGAGCAGTTCTTC CASSPPTGEGNEQFF
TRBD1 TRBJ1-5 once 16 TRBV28 TGTGCCAGCAGTTTAAGGGGGGGCAGGGGGCATCAGCCCCAGCATTTT CASSLRGGRGHQPQHF
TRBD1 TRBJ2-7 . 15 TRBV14 TGTGCCAGCAGCCAAAAGGACAGGTTACCCTACGAGCAGTACTTC CASSQKDRLPYEQYF
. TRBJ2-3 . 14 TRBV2 TGTGCCAGCAGTGGCCCCCCACACACAGATACGCAGTATTTT CASSGPPHTDTQYF
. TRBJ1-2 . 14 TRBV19 TGTGCCAGTAGTCCCGGGCCAGGGAACTATGGCTACACCTTC CASSPGPGNYGYTF
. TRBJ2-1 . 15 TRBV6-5 TGTGCCAGCAGTTACTCCTGGTCAAAGAACGATGAGCAGTTCTTC CASSYSWSKNDEQFF
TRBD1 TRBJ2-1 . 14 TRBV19 TGTGCCAGTAGGCTGGACAGGGAGATTGGTGAGCAGTTCTTC CASRLDREIGEQFF
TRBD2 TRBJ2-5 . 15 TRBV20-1 TGCAGTGCTAGAGATGGAATAGCGGGGGCTGGGACCCAGTACTTC CSARDGIAGAGTQYF
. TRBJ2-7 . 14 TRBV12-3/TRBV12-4 TGTGCCAGCAGTTTGACAGAGAAGGCCTACGAGCAGTACTTC CASSLTEKAYEQYF
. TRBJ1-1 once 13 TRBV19 TGTGCCAGTAGTTATCGAGTGGACACTGAAGCTTTCTTT CASSYRVDTEAFF
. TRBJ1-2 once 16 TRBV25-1 TGTGCCAGCAGACCGACCGGAGGAGGCGGTAATGATGGCTACACCTTC CASRPTGGGGNDGYTF
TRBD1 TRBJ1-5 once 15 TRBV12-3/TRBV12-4 TGTGCCAGCAGACGACAGGGTAGTAGCAATCAGCCCCAGCATTTT CASRRQGSSNQPQHF
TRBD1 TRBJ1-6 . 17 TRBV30 TGTGCCTTCCATAAGGGACAGGGGGCACCCTATAATTCACCCCTCCACTTT CAFHKGQGAPYNSPLHF
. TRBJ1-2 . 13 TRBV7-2 TGTGCCAGCAGCCCCCCTGTTTCCTATGGCTACACCTTC CASSPPVSYGYTF
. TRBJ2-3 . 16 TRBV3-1 TGTGCCAGCAGCCAAGATCTAGGGGTCACTCGGGATACGCAGTATTTT CASSQDLGVTRDTQYF
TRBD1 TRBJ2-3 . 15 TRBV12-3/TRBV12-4 TGTGCCAGCAGTTTAAGGGGGCCGAGCACAGATACGCAGTATTTT CASSLRGPSTDTQYF
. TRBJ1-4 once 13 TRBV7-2 TGTGCCAGCAGCAGGGATACAGGGGAAAAACTGTTTTTT CASSRDTGEKLFF
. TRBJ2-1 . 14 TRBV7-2 TGTGCCAGCAGCTTAGCGCACCTAGAGGGTGAGCAGTTCTTC CASSLAHLEGEQFF
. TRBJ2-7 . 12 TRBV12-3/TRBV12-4 TGTGCCAGCAGGTACAGGGCTGGGGAGCAGTACTTC CASRYRAGEQYF
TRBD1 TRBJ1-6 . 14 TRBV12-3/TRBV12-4 TGTGCCAGCAGCAGGACAGGGGGCTTGGCACCCCTCCACTTT CASSRTGGLAPLHF
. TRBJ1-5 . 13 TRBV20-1 TGCAGTGCTAGAATATCAGCCCGGCAGCCCCAGCATTTT CSARISARQPQHF
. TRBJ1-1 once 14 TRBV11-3 TGTGCCAGCAGCCCGACAGTACAGAACACTGAAGCTTTCTTT CASSPTVQNTEAFF
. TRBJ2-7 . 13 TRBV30 TGTGCCTGGAGTGCCGGGGTCTCCTACGAGCAGTACTTC CAWSAGVSYEQYF
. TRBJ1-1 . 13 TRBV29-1 TGCAGCGGGGGCCAGGGATCGGGCACTGAAGCTTTCTTT CSGGQGSGTEAFF
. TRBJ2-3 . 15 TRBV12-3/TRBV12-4 TGTGCCAGCAGTTTAGGGACTCATAGCACAGATACGCAGTATTTT CASSLGTHSTDTQYF